This entry lists 5 T cell receptor beta chains sequenced from one sample in a study of blood T cell repertoires in COVID-19 (dated by TCRdb to the early 2020s). Libraries were built with the immunoSEQ multiplex PCR assay. TCRdb took this table from immuneACCESS and kept in-frame rearrangements with V and J called. Such tables lack part of the clones; where checked against another copy, unresolved V genes explain under half of the gap, and the rest is unexplained. This sample is represented by about 180,000 clones; roughly nine tenths of them were singletons. The biggest ten clones account for under 2% of the sample. The sequencing input was peripheral blood. These receptors came from a man aged 18 to 29 who had recovered from COVID-19.

The V and J genes are TRBV5-1 and TRBJ1-1; D perhaps matches TRBD1 (5 bases). This CDR3 contains 14 residues. V was pared by 0 bases and J by 1 base, with 7 bases between. CDR1 is SGHRS and CDR2 is YFSETQ in the germline V gene. CDR3 nucleotide sequence: TGCGCCAGCAGCTTGGAGGGGCCGAACACTGAAGCTTTCTTT. The encoded protein is CASSLEGPNTEAFF.

The CDR3 is CASSLVNGQGNTIYF. The CDR3 coding sequence is TGTGCCAGCAGCTTAGTAAATGGACAGGGAAACACCATATATTTT. J is TRBJ1-3 and V is TRBV7-2; maybe TRBD1 (6 bases). Trimming left V 1 base short and J 4 bases short, with 11 bases between. The CDR3 contains 15 residues. CDR1 and CDR2 (germline): SGHTA, FQGNSA.

The rearrangement links TRBV29-1 to TRBJ2-3; TRBD1 aligns across 11 bases. The CDR3 sequence is 16 residues long. Germline V gives CDR1 SQVTM, CDR2 ANQGSEA. Trimming cost V 3 bases and J 3 bases; bases outside gene matches: 8. The CDR3 sequence is CSVDSPDRGLTDTQYF. Here the CDR3 DNA reads TGCAGCGTTGACTCTCCGGACAGGGGGCTGACAGATACGCAGTATTTT.

This rearrangement joins TRBV4-1 to TRBJ2-7, with 8 nucleotides matching TRBD2. Per the germline V gene, CDR1 is MGHRA and CDR2 is YSYEKL. With V trimmed by 3 bases and J by 0 bases, 4 bases remained unmatched. CDR3 length: 15 residues. CDR3 loop: CASSHAGTSSYEQYF. The CDR3 nucleotides are TGCGCCAGCAGCCACGCGGGGACTAGCTCCTACGAGCAGTACTTC.

This clone has only one observation. The rearrangement joins TRBV7-9 to TRBJ1-1; D not certain. The CDR3 contains 17 residues. Trimming left V 2 bases short and J 1 base short, with 17 bases between. Germline V gives CDR1 SEHNR, CDR2 FQNEAQ (reference sequence). CDR3 DNA: TGTGCCAGCAGCTTAATGACGATGGGAGCCCCGAACACTGAAGCTTTCTTT. This codes for CASSLMTMGAPNTEAFF.